Reported below is one T cell receptor (beta chain). The entry originates in a study of blood T cell repertoires in COVID-19. The repertoire was sequenced with immunoSEQ multiplex PCR; TCRdb's copy has only in-frame clones and lacks some. Altogether 140,000 to 150,000 clones are present, about 80% being singletons, with the ten largest covering approximately 6%. This CDR3 comprises 14 residues. V was pared by 2 bases and J by 2 bases, with 3 bases of the junction left unmatched. Sequences were obtained from PBMCs or T cells enriched from blood (not recorded which). The V call is TRBV23-1, the J call TRBJ2-7, with 7 bases aligning to TRBD1. TRBV23-1 is reported as an ORF; its role is uncertain. The clonotype comes from a woman aged 45-65 years who had recovered from COVID-19. This CDR3 reads CASSQATGAYEQYF. The CDR3 region has the DNA TGCGCCAGCAGTCAAGCTACAGGGGCCTACGAGCAGTACTTC.